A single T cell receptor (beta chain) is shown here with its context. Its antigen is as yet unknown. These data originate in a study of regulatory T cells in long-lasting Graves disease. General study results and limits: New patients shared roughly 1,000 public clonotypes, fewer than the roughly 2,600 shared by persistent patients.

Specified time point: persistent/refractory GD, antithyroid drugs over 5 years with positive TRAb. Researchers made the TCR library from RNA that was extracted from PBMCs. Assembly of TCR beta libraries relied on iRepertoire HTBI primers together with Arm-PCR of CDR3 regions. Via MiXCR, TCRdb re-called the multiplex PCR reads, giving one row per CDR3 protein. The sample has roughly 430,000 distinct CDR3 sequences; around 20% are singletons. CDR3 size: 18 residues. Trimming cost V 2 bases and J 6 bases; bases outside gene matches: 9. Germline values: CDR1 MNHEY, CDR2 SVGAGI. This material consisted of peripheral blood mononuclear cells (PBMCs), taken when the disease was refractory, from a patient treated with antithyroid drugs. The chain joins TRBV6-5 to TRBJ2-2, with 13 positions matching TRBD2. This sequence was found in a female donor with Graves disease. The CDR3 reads CASSYTPTGLAGAGELFF. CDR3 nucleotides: TGTGCCAGCAGTTACACCCCCACCGGACTAGCGGGAGCCGGGGAGCTGTTTTTT.